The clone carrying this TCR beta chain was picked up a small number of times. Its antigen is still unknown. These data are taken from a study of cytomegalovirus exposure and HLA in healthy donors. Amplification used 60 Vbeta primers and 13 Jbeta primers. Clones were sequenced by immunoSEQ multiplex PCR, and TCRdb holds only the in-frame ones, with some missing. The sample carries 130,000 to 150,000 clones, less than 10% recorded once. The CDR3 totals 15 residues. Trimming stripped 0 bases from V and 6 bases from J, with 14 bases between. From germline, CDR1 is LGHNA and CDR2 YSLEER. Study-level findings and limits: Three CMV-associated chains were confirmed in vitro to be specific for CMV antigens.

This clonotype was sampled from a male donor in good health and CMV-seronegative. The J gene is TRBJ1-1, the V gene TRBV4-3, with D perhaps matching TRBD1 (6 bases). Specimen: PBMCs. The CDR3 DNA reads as TGCGCCAGCAGCCAAGAATACAGGGAGGGGGCTGAAGCTTTCTTT. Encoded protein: CASSQEYREGAEAFF.